This passage covers 25 T cell receptor beta chains from one sample sequenced in a study of T cells in Graves' hyperthyroidism and ophthalmopathy. RNA transcripts served as the template for amplifying TCR beta CDR3 regions. Initially, a first-round RT-PCR of the TCR CDR3 employed the HTBI primer set. TCRdb re-derived calls from the multiplex PCR reads in MiXCR, one entry per CDR3 protein. Seen here are 330,000 or so distinct CDR3 sequences, roughly a fifth observed once, and the top ten hold 35% to 40%. Sequenced: blood. The receptors shown here come from a man aged 45-60 years with Graves' ophthalmopathy.

This clonotype was recorded many times. The V call is TRBV6-1, the J call TRBJ2-3; D might be TRBD1 or TRBD2, each matching 5 bases. V was trimmed by 8 bases and J by 0 bases, leaving 15 bases between them. The CDR3 spans 15 residues. Germline V gene data show CDR1 as MNHNS and CDR2 as SASEGT. CDR3 in DNA: TGTGCCAGCCGAGGGGTACTAGGGAGCACAGATACGCAGTATTTT. Residues: CASRGVLGSTDTQYF.

The CDR3 DNA reads as TGTGCCAGTAGTATTGGGTGGCTAGCGGAACAAGAGACCCAGTACTTC. This encodes CASSIGWLAEQETQYF. The genes are TRBV19 and TRBJ2-5, with TRBD2 matching 7 bases. V lost 3 bases and J lost 2; bases outside the gene matches: 9. Looked up from germline, CDR1 is LNHDA and CDR2 is SQIVND (reference sequence). The CDR3 totals 16 residues.

V is TRBV5-4 and J is TRBJ1-2; 8 bases fit TRBD1. This CDR3 has 14 amino acids. The germline gives CDR1 SGHNT, CDR2 YYREEE (reference sequence). After removal of 5 bases from V and 6 bases from J, the junction contained 9 bases not matched to a gene. For the CDR3, the DNA is TGTGCCAGCAGTTACGACAGGGGTAAGGATGGCTACACCTTC. Translating gives CASSYDRGKDGYTF.

This clonotype was counted ten times or more. V is TRBV12-3 or TRBV12-4 and J is TRBJ1-5; maybe TRBD1 (6 bases). The CDR3 length is 13 residues. V lost 8 bases to trimming and J lost 6 bases, with 14 bases between them. CDR3 sequence reads: CASCEGGGQPQHF. The CDR3 coding sequence is TGTGCCAGCTGTGAGGGGGGCGGTCAGCCCCAGCATTTT.

The J gene is TRBJ1-1, the V gene TRBV7-9, with D possibly TRBD1 on 5 matching bases. V was cut by 0 bases and J by 0 bases, with 8 bases left in between. This CDR3 is 15 amino acids long. Germline loops: CDR1 SEHNR, CDR2 FQNEAQ (reference sequence). The CDR3 sequence is CASSLASRVNTEAFF. For the CDR3, the DNA is TGTGCCAGCAGCTTAGCCTCCAGGGTGAACACTGAAGCTTTCTTT.

CDR3 DNA: TGTGCCAGCAGGGGGATAGGGTACACTGAAGCTTTCTTT. It codes for CASRGIGYTEAFF. This chain links TRBV12-3 or TRBV12-4 with TRBJ1-1; D remains ambiguous. CDR3 length: 13 amino acids. The V end was cut by 6 bases, the J end by 3 bases, with 11 bases between.

The rearrangement joins TRBV20-1 to TRBJ2-4; D is ambiguous. V dropped 5 bases and J dropped 5 bases, with 13 bases sitting between them. Germline V CDR1 and CDR2: DFQATT, SNEGSKA (reference sequence). The length of the CDR3 is 13 residues. The CDR3 DNA reads TGCAGTGCTGTAAATAGACGGGAAAACATTCAGTACTTC. Translating it yields CSAVNRRENIQYF.

The CDR3 region is CASSWGQLPGYF. CDR3 DNA sequence: TGTGCCAGCAGCTGGGGACAGCTCCCGGGGTACTTC. The V call is TRBV7-2, the J call TRBJ2-5, with TRBD1 matching over 7 bases. Germline V gives CDR1 SGHTA, CDR2 FQGNSA. This CDR3 is built from 12 residues. Unmatched junction bases numbered 9, after V lost 4 bases and J lost 13 bases.

A word on this clonotype: One end of the junction fails to match germline, which may point to a read error. The chain links TRBV5-4 to TRBJ2-1, with 7 bases identical to TRBD1. The CDR3 covers 16 residues. Germline loops: CDR1 SGHNT, CDR2 YYREEE (reference sequence). CDR3 protein: CASSQDLRDRFNEQFF. The CDR3 DNA is TGCGCCAGCAGCCAAGACCTCCGGGACAGATTCAATGAGCAGTTCTTC.

This clonotype has just a few counts. The chain links TRBV28 to TRBJ1-4, with TRBD1 matching 8 bases. Germline V lookup: CDR1 MDHEN, CDR2 SYDVKM. J gave up 8 bases and V 5 bases, and 10 bases lay outside the gene matches. This CDR3 is 15 amino acids long. The CDR3 bases are TGTGCCAGCAGTCCCCCCGGGACAGGAGGGGAAAAACTGTTTTTT. This gives the protein CASSPPGTGGEKLFF.

This clonotype came up a few times. The CDR3: CASSLGDREDTGELFF. CDR3 nucleotide sequence: TGTGCCAGCAGTTTAGGGGACAGGGAGGACACCGGGGAGCTGTTTTTT. The rearrangement links TRBV28 to TRBJ2-2, with TRBD1 identical over 9 bases. There are 16 residues in the CDR3. The germline CDR1 and CDR2 sequences are MDHEN and SYDVKM. The ends lost 2 bases at V and 3 bases at J; junction bases unmatched: 4.

The rearrangement uses TRBV20-1 and TRBJ2-6; D tentatively fits TRBD1 or TRBD2 (5 bases each). The germline V and J ends were trimmed by 4 bases and 1 base, with 11 bases remaining between them. CDR3 length: 15 residues. Germline CDR1 reads DFQATT; CDR2 reads SNEGSKA (reference sequence). CDR3: CSATRGISGANVLTF. CDR3 in DNA: TGCAGTGCTACCCGGGGCATTTCTGGGGCCAACGTCCTGACTTTC.

This clonotype appeared a few times. The V gene is TRBV6-1, the J gene TRBJ1-1, with D hard to call. The V gene's germline CDR1 is MNHNS and CDR2 SASEGT. The CDR3 spans 13 residues. V lost 4 bases and J 0 bases, leaving 6 bases between the germline ends. The CDR3 DNA is TGTGCCAGCAGTGCCGTCATGAACACTGAAGCTTTCTTT. Protein sequence: CASSAVMNTEAFF.

The chain joins TRBV6-1 to TRBJ1-2; unclear D gene. The V end was cut by 4 bases, the J end by 7 bases, with 13 bases between. Germline CDR1 is MNHNS and CDR2 is SASEGT. The CDR3 is 13 residues long. The CDR3 sequence is CASSGTAKGGYTF. Written as DNA, the CDR3 is TGTGCCAGCAGTGGAACGGCCAAGGGTGGCTACACCTTC.

The V and J genes are TRBV7-2 and TRBJ2-1; 13 positions match TRBD2. This CDR3 contains 15 residues. The germline V gene encodes CDR1 SGHTA and CDR2 FQGNSA. The junction had 5 bases not matched to a gene; V was cut back by 3 bases and J by 9 bases. CDR3 nucleotides: TGTGCCAGCAGCTTCACTAGCGGGAGGGCCATTGAGCAGTTCTTC. Translating gives CASSFTSGRAIEQFF.

This clonotype was recorded only once. A clone one base away is much larger, so this may be a read error. Written as DNA, the CDR3 is TGCAGTGCCCCCGGGGGGGGCGCAAATGGCCACACCTTC. Its protein product is CSAPGGGANGHTF. This chain connects TRBV20-1 to TRBJ1-2; D might be TRBD1 (6 bases). The CDR3 extends over 13 amino acids. Germline V gene sequence: CDR1 DFQATT, CDR2 SNEGSKA (reference sequence).

This chain uses TRBV30 with TRBJ2-2, with D perhaps matching TRBD1 (6 bases). Germline V lookup: CDR1 GTSNPN, CDR2 SVGIG (reference sequence). This CDR3 spans 14 amino acids. V was trimmed by 8 bases and J by 0 bases, leaving 13 bases between them. Written as DNA, the CDR3 is TGTGCCGGTGGGACACTCGCGAACACCGGGGAGCTGTTTTTT. This translates into CAGGTLANTGELFF.

The V call is TRBV7-8, the J call TRBJ1-1; a weak D match, TRBD1 (6 bases). The V end was cut by 4 bases, the J end by 2 bases, with 17 bases between. Germline V gene sequence: CDR1 SGHVS, CDR2 FQNEAQ. This CDR3 has 16 residues. CDR3 protein: CASSSVGGLLNTEAFF. CDR3 bases: TGTGCCAGCAGCTCGGTAGGGGGGCTTCTCAACACTGAAGCTTTCTTT.

V and J are TRBV5-4 and TRBJ2-1, with 7 bases matching TRBD2. J was trimmed by 3 bases and V by 2 bases; bases with no gene match: 5. This CDR3 spans 15 amino acids. The germline V gene encodes CDR1 SGHNT and CDR2 YYREEE (reference sequence). The CDR3 DNA reads as TGTGCCAGCAGCTTTGGTCGGGGGGTCTACAATGAGCAGTTCTTC. Translation: CASSFGRGVYNEQFF.

This sequence joins TRBV6-6 and TRBJ1-1, with D possibly matching TRBD1 (6 bases). The CDR3 runs to 15 residues. Trimming took 0 bases from V and 0 from J, leaving 8 bases between them. CDR1 is MNHNY, CDR2 SVGAGI, per germline (reference sequence). The CDR3 loop reads CASSYSRGVNTEAFF. The CDR3 DNA follows: TGTGCCAGCAGTTACTCTAGGGGGGTGAACACTGAAGCTTTCTTT.

This clonotype was recorded at least ten times. The genes are TRBV11-2 and TRBJ1-1; TRBD1 might be the D (5 bases). V lost 2 bases, J lost 5 bases, and 15 bases lay in between. CDR1 and CDR2 from the germline V gene are SGHAT and FQNNGV. The CDR3 runs to 15 residues. This CDR3 is CASSLSVYRKTEAFF. Written as DNA, the CDR3 is TGTGCCAGCAGCTTATCGGTCTACAGGAAAACTGAAGCTTTCTTT.

The chain employs TRBV5-1 and TRBJ2-5; the D gene is possibly TRBD2 (5 bases). Germline CDR1 is SGHRS and CDR2 is YFSETQ. This CDR3 region has 14 residues. V dropped 3 bases and J dropped 5 bases, with 14 bases sitting between them. CDR3 DNA: TGCGCCAGCAGCTCAGTAGGAGGTCATGAGACCCAGTACTTC. Residues: CASSSVGGHETQYF.

There are many counts of this clonotype. This chain uses TRBV28 with TRBJ2-7; D ambiguous. Germline-derived CDR1 and CDR2 are MDHEN and SYDVKM. The V end was cut by 6 bases, the J end by 7 bases, with 13 bases between. The CDR3 has 12 residues. CDR3 DNA: TGTGCCAGCAGCCCACCCTATGGGGAGCAGTACTTC. This encodes CASSPPYGEQYF.

This clonotype was recorded many times. The chain joins TRBV20-1 to TRBJ2-5; 7 bases align to TRBD2. The trim removed 2 bases at V and 5 bases at J, leaving 17 bases unmatched. Per the germline V gene, CDR1 is DFQATT and CDR2 is SNEGSKA (reference sequence). The length of the CDR3 is 17 residues. Here the CDR3 DNA reads TGCAGTGCTAGACCGGTTCTAGCGGTCTGGGGGGATGAGACCCAGTACTTC. This gives the protein CSARPVLAVWGDETQYF.

This clonotype was detected a few times. This sequence joins TRBV30 and TRBJ2-1; TRBD2 aligns across 12 bases. Per the germline V gene, CDR1 is GTSNPN and CDR2 is SVGIG (reference sequence). V shed 3 bases, J shed 6 bases, and the junction held 9 bases outside the gene matches. The CDR3 totals 16 residues. CDR3 bases: TGTGCCTGGAGACCTCCCGGGACTAGCGGGCTCAATGAGCAGTTCTTC. It is translated as CAWRPPGTSGLNEQFF.